This is a list of T cell receptor beta chains from one sample in a study of T cells in Graves' hyperthyroidism and ophthalmopathy. TCRdb reprocessed the multiplex PCR reads with MiXCR, giving one entry per CDR3 protein. The table lists some 360,000 distinct CDR3 sequences, more than 11% of them singletons, with roughly 9.6% in the top ten. Material for sequencing was blood. The source is an older woman with Graves' hyperthyroidism. Both conserved end residues are part of each CDR3. A D gene is named only where the DNA matches it firmly. Only some rows state a clone size, as once, few, many or a class for expanded clones.

d_call: TRBD1
clone_size: many
v_call: TRBV24-1
j_call: TRBJ1-2
cdr3_nt: TGTGCCACCAGTGATTCGGGGACAGGGAGTCGTGGCTACACCTTC
cdr3_aa: CATSDSGTGSRGYTF

d_call: .
clone_size: many
v_call: TRBV7-3
j_call: TRBJ2-3
cdr3_nt: TGTGCCAGCAGCTTATCTAGCCTTAGCACAGATACGCAGTATTTT
cdr3_aa: CASSLSSLSTDTQYF

d_call: .
clone_size: .
v_call: TRBV7-9
j_call: TRBJ2-2
cdr3_nt: TGTGCCAGCAGCTTCGGAACGAACACCGGGGAGCTGTTTTTT
cdr3_aa: CASSFGTNTGELFF

d_call: TRBD2
clone_size: .
v_call: TRBV20-1
j_call: TRBJ2-1
cdr3_nt: TGCAGTGCTAGAGATAGCATTGCGGGAGGGCTCTCCTACAATGAGCAGTTCTTC
cdr3_aa: CSARDSIAGGLSYNEQFF

d_call: .
clone_size: many
v_call: TRBV11-2
j_call: TRBJ1-2
cdr3_nt: TGTGCCAGCAGCCCAGTTAGGGACGGGTACACCTTC
cdr3_aa: CASSPVRDGYTF

d_call: TRBD1
clone_size: .
v_call: TRBV6-9
j_call: TRBJ1-2
cdr3_nt: TGTGCCAGCAGTTATTCGGGGACAGGCGGAGACTATGGCTACACCTTC
cdr3_aa: CASSYSGTGGDYGYTF

d_call: .
clone_size: few
v_call: TRBV19
j_call: TRBJ2-1
cdr3_nt: TGTGCCAGTAGTATAGCTGGTTCCGGTACCCGTGAGCAGTTCTTC
cdr3_aa: CASSIAGSGTREQFF

d_call: .
clone_size: many
v_call: TRBV11-2
j_call: TRBJ2-2
cdr3_nt: TGTGCCAGCAGCTTAGGGGCTAGGGGCTCGGCCACCGGGGAGCTGTTTTTT
cdr3_aa: CASSLGARGSATGELFF

d_call: .
clone_size: many
v_call: TRBV5-1
j_call: TRBJ2-5
cdr3_nt: TGCGCCAGCAGCTTGGCCACTCGCGGGATTGGAGAGACCCAGTACTTC
cdr3_aa: CASSLATRGIGETQYF

d_call: .
clone_size: few
v_call: TRBV27
j_call: TRBJ2-5
cdr3_nt: TGTGCCAGCAGCTGGGACGGCGATACCCAGTACTTC
cdr3_aa: CASSWDGDTQYF

d_call: .
clone_size: many
v_call: TRBV11-2
j_call: TRBJ2-7
cdr3_nt: TGTGCCAGCGCACCGGGACACCTCTACGAGCAGTACTTC
cdr3_aa: CASAPGHLYEQYF

d_call: .
clone_size: .
v_call: TRBV4-1
j_call: TRBJ2-2
cdr3_nt: TGCGCCAGCAGCCAAGATTGGCTCAACACCGGGGAGCTGTTTTTT
cdr3_aa: CASSQDWLNTGELFF

d_call: TRBD1
clone_size: few
v_call: TRBV19
j_call: TRBJ1-5
cdr3_nt: TGTGCCAGTAGTGTAAGACAGGGAGATCAGCCCCAGCATTTT
cdr3_aa: CASSVRQGDQPQHF

d_call: TRBD2
clone_size: many
v_call: TRBV28
j_call: TRBJ2-1
cdr3_nt: TGTGCCAGCAGTCCAAATGTAGCGGGAGGGAGTGTTGAGCAGTTCTTC
cdr3_aa: CASSPNVAGGSVEQFF

d_call: TRBD2
clone_size: many
v_call: TRBV18
j_call: TRBJ2-5
cdr3_nt: TGTGCCAGCTCACGCCTCCGTGAGCGGGGTGAGGAGACCCAGTACTTC
cdr3_aa: CASSRLRERGEETQYF

d_call: TRBD1
clone_size: few
v_call: TRBV5-1
j_call: TRBJ1-2
cdr3_nt: TGCGCCAGCAGCTTGCAGGGGGTGCCGAGTCGGGCCTATGGCTACACCTTC
cdr3_aa: CASSLQGVPSRAYGYTF

d_call: TRBD2
clone_size: many
v_call: TRBV7-6
j_call: TRBJ2-1
cdr3_nt: TGTGCCAGCAGCTTAGATTTTAGAGCCCCTAGCGGGAGTAATTACAATGAGCAGTTCTTC
cdr3_aa: CASSLDFRAPSGSNYNEQFF

d_call: TRBD2
clone_size: many
v_call: TRBV11-2
j_call: TRBJ2-7
cdr3_nt: TGTGCCAGCAGCTTAGCTTCTAGCGGGAGTGAGTCCTACGAGCAGTACTTC
cdr3_aa: CASSLASSGSESYEQYF

d_call: .
clone_size: few
v_call: TRBV28
j_call: TRBJ1-2
cdr3_nt: TGTGCCAGCAGTTCTTTGCCTGGCTACACCTTC
cdr3_aa: CASSSLPGYTF

d_call: .
clone_size: .
v_call: TRBV7-2
j_call: TRBJ2-6
cdr3_nt: TGTGCCAGCAGCTTAGGTCCCCAGGGATCTGGGGCCAACGTCCTGACTTTC
cdr3_aa: CASSLGPQGSGANVLTF

d_call: TRBD2
clone_size: many
v_call: TRBV3-1
j_call: TRBJ2-2
cdr3_nt: TGTGCCAGCAGCCAAGAGGTATTAGCGGGAGTCACCGGGGAGCTGTTTTTT
cdr3_aa: CASSQEVLAGVTGELFF

d_call: TRBD2
clone_size: few
v_call: TRBV20-1
j_call: TRBJ2-5
cdr3_nt: TGCAGTGCGGGCCTAGCGGGACTAAGGCAAGAGACCCAGTACTTC
cdr3_aa: CSAGLAGLRQETQYF

d_call: .
clone_size: many
v_call: TRBV12-3/TRBV12-4
j_call: TRBJ2-7
cdr3_nt: TGTGCCAGCAGTCGGGACCCTCTAGCCTACGAGCAGTACTTC
cdr3_aa: CASSRDPLAYEQYF

d_call: TRBD2
clone_size: .
v_call: TRBV9
j_call: TRBJ2-3
cdr3_nt: TGTGCCAGCAGCGTAGGAGGAGCGGGAGGCCTAGATACGCAGTATTTT
cdr3_aa: CASSVGGAGGLDTQYF

d_call: .
clone_size: few
v_call: TRBV20-1
j_call: TRBJ2-5
cdr3_nt: TGCAGTGCTAGATTCCGGGAGTCAGGGACCCAGTACTTC
cdr3_aa: CSARFRESGTQYF

d_call: TRBD1
clone_size: few
v_call: TRBV15
j_call: TRBJ2-7
cdr3_nt: TGTGCCACCAGCAGAGGTCGGGACAGCGTCTACGAGCAGTACTTC
cdr3_aa: CATSRGRDSVYEQYF

d_call: .
clone_size: many
v_call: TRBV30
j_call: TRBJ2-3
cdr3_nt: TGTGCCTGGAGTGTACTAGGGGGTTGGGGCCGCACAGATACGCAGTATTTT
cdr3_aa: CAWSVLGGWGRTDTQYF

d_call: TRBD1
clone_size: many
v_call: TRBV4-1
j_call: TRBJ1-2
cdr3_nt: TGCGCCAGCAGCCCCCAACAGGGGAATGGGGGCTACACCTTC
cdr3_aa: CASSPQQGNGGYTF